This passage covers 20 T cell receptor beta chains from one sample sequenced in a study of OX40 agonist ivuxolimab in advanced cancers. Profiling relied on immunoSEQ multiplex PCR, and the TCRdb table lists in-frame clones only, not all of them. The table has some 2,900 clones, roughly 90% seen once. The starting material was CD4+ or CD8+ T cells sorted from blood, obtained in a trial of the OX40 agonist ivuxolimab. The receptor source for this set is an adult with an advanced solid tumor such as melanoma, head and neck, liver or kidney cancer.

This clone is a singleton in its sample. The V and J genes are TRBV19 and TRBJ1-2; D gene uncertain. The CDR3 is 14 amino acids. Germline V gene lookup returns CDR1 LNHDA and CDR2 SQIVND (reference sequence). V shed 5 bases and J shed 0 bases, with 10 bases lying between them. CDR3 sequence: CASSPSGANYGYTF. The DNA for the CDR3 is TGTGCCAGTAGTCCCTCCGGGGCTAACTATGGCTACACCTTC.

V gene TRBV4-1 combines with J gene TRBJ1-4; D is undetermined. Germline CDR1 MGHRA, CDR2 YSYEKL. Trimming cost V 5 bases and J 8 bases, with 15 bases left between them. The CDR3 is 14 residues long. CDR3 protein: CASSWIGVGEKLFF. CDR3 bases: TGCGCCAGCAGCTGGATCGGGGTCGGGGAAAAACTGTTTTTT.

This chain connects TRBV27 to TRBJ2-3, with no clear D. Looked up from germline, CDR1 is MNHEY and CDR2 is SMNVEV (reference sequence). The CDR3 is 11 residues long. Trimming left V 3 bases short and J 6 bases short, with 4 bases between. In nucleotides, the CDR3 is TGTGCCAGCAGTTTCGTTGATACGCAGTATTTT. Translation: CASSFVDTQYF.

The rearrangement links TRBV4-1 to TRBJ1-2, with D maybe TRBD1 (5 bases). The germline CDR1 and CDR2 sequences are MGHRA and YSYEKL. CDR3 length: 14 amino acids. The ends were cut back, 0 bases at V and 5 bases at J, with 10 bases in the middle. CDR3 residues: CASSQDQGLYGYTF. The CDR3 DNA is TGCGCCAGCAGCCAAGATCAGGGCCTGTATGGCTACACCTTC.

V usage is TRBV9 and J usage is TRBJ1-1; D is ambiguous. Germline V lookup: CDR1 SGDLS, CDR2 YYNGEE. The CDR3 has 14 amino acids. V lost 1 base, J lost 1 base, and 8 bases lay in between. CDR3 amino acids: CASSVLPENTEAFF. In DNA form, the CDR3 reads TGTGCCAGCAGCGTATTACCGGAGAACACTGAAGCTTTCTTT.

The rearrangement joins TRBV19 to TRBJ2-7; 7 bases are a match to TRBD1. In germline, CDR1 is LNHDA, CDR2 SQIVND (reference sequence). J was trimmed by 6 bases and V by 6 bases; bases with no gene match: 11. The CDR3 covers 14 residues. CDR3 DNA: TGTGCCAGTAGACCAACAGGGGCCCGCGGCGAGCAGTACTTC. Amino acids: CASRPTGARGEQYF.

J is TRBJ2-7 and V is TRBV7-8; TRBD2 is a possible D gene (5 bases). Germline CDR1 and CDR2: SGHVS and FQNEAQ. The CDR3 length is 15 residues. Trimming shortened V by 5 bases and J by 2 bases, and 16 bases separated the two germline ends. Here the CDR3 DNA reads TGTGCCAGCAGCCCCCGGGAAGGGCTTCCCTACGAGCAGTACTTC. Protein: CASSPREGLPYEQYF.

This rearrangement joins TRBV5-4 to TRBJ2-3, with D perhaps TRBD2 (5 bases). V was cut by 0 bases and J by 0 bases, with 11 bases left in between. The CDR3 sequence is 16 residues long. Germline V gives CDR1 SGHNT, CDR2 YYREEE (reference sequence). As DNA, the CDR3 is TGTGCCAGCAGCTTGGCTCTAGCCCCTAGCACAGATACGCAGTATTTT. Residues: CASSLALAPSTDTQYF. Together with reference TRBV5-4 and TRBJ2-3, the CDR3 gives the full variable domain: ETGVTQSPTHLIKTRGQQVTLRCSSQSGHNTVSWYQQALGQGPQFIFQYYREEENGRGNFPPRFSGLQFPNYSSELNVNALELDDSALYLCASSLALAPSTDTQYFGPGTRLTVL.

The gene calls are TRBV28 and TRBJ1-5, with 7 nucleotides matching TRBD1. The germline V gene has CDR1 MDHEN and CDR2 SYDVKM. V was clipped by 1 base and J by 5 bases; unmatched bases: 2. The CDR3 spans 14 residues. The CDR3 region is CASSLSGGYQPQHF. CDR3 bases: TGTGCCAGCAGTTTATCAGGGGGGTATCAGCCCCAGCATTTT.

The chain joins TRBV7-9 to TRBJ1-2; D is unclear. The V end lost 1 base, the J end lost 5 bases, and 14 bases lay between the germline ends. Per the germline V gene, CDR1 is SEHNR and CDR2 is FQNEAQ (reference sequence). This CDR3 spans 15 amino acids. Here the CDR3 DNA reads TGTGCCAGCAGCTTAGGCGAAGAGGTCCTATATGGCTACACCTTC. Residues: CASSLGEEVLYGYTF.

The genes are TRBV5-5 and TRBJ2-1, with D perhaps assigned TRBD1 or TRBD2 (5 bases each). Germline lookup yields CDR1 SGHKS and CDR2 YYEKEE (reference sequence). This CDR3 is 14 amino acids long. The germline V and J ends were trimmed by 0 bases and 9 bases, with 13 bases remaining between them. The CDR3 DNA reads as TGTGCCAGCAGCTTGGCCGTGGGGGTAGGTGAGCAGTTCTTC. Protein sequence: CASSLAVGVGEQFF.

V gene TRBV19 combines with J gene TRBJ2-5; 12 positions agree with TRBD2. The CDR3 spans 17 residues. Trimming took 4 bases from V and 5 from J; bases not matched to a gene: 11. Germline V gives CDR1 LNHDA, CDR2 SQIVND (reference sequence). CDR3 sequence reads: CASSKGHSGTSGETQYF. In DNA, the CDR3 is TGTGCCAGTAGTAAAGGACACTCCGGGACTAGCGGGGAGACCCAGTACTTC.

This rearrangement joins TRBV6-5 to TRBJ1-3; D is perhaps TRBD1 (6 bases). Per germline, CDR1 MNHEY and CDR2 SVGAGI. This CDR3 comprises 14 residues. Trimming took 5 bases from V and 8 from J, leaving 16 bases between them. DNA for the CDR3: TGTGCCAGCAGTCAACGGGACAATCGCGACACCATATATTTT. This gives the protein CASSQRDNRDTIYF.

The chain recombines TRBV19 with TRBJ2-7, with D possibly TRBD1 on 6 matching bases. The V end lost 4 bases, the J end lost 3 bases, and 13 bases lay between the germline ends. CDR3 length equals 14 residues. The germline V gene encodes CDR1 LNHDA and CDR2 SQIVND (reference sequence). The DNA of the CDR3 is TGTGCCAGTAGTAACCAACAGGGATTCTACGAGCAGTACTTC. It yields the protein CASSNQQGFYEQYF.

CDR3 in amino acids: CASSQQTGSNTGELFF. CDR3 bases: TGCGCCAGCAGCCAGCAGACAGGGAGCAACACCGGGGAGCTGTTTTTT. The chain recombines TRBV4-3 with TRBJ2-2; 7 nucleotides line up with TRBD1. Losses at the gene ends were 3 bases for V and 2 bases for J; bases not matched to a gene: 6. The CDR3 sequence is 16 residues long. The V gene's germline CDR1 is LGHNA and CDR2 YSLEER.

This clone has a handful of counts. This chain joins TRBV5-1 and TRBJ2-1, with TRBD2 identical over 8 bases. Germline V gene sequence: CDR1 SGHRS, CDR2 YFSETQ. There are 15 residues in the CDR3. Unmatched junction bases numbered 8, after V lost 0 bases and J lost 9 bases. The CDR3 region has the DNA TGCGCCAGCAGCTTGGGGGGACTAGAAGCCGGTGAGCAGTTCTTC. It yields the protein CASSLGGLEAGEQFF.

The chain couples TRBV18 to TRBJ2-1, with D perhaps TRBD1 (6 bases). Trimming took off 3 bases at V and 7 bases at J, with 10 bases between the two ends. This CDR3 is built from 13 residues. Germline CDR1 and CDR2: KGHSH and LQKENI. The CDR3 is CASSPAGANEQFF. Here the CDR3 DNA reads TGTGCCAGCTCACCGGCAGGGGCGAATGAGCAGTTCTTC. Full variable domain (outside the CDR3, taken from reference TRBV18 and TRBJ2-1): NAGVMQNPRHLVRRRGQEARLRCSPMKGHSHVYWYRQLPEEGLKFMVYLQKENIIDESGMPKERFSAEFPKEGPSILRIQQVVRGDSAAYFCASSPAGANEQFFGPGTRLTVL.

The rearrangement links TRBV30 to TRBJ2-5, with D hard to call. Germline-derived CDR1 and CDR2 are GTSNPN and SVGIG (reference sequence). The V end lost 1 base, the J end lost 5 bases, and 5 bases lay between the germline ends. The CDR3 length is 11 residues. CDR3 nucleotides: TGTGCCTGGAGTGGTGGGGAGACCCAGTACTTC. Its protein product is CAWSGGETQYF.

The gene calls are TRBV10-1 and TRBJ2-1; 8 bases fit TRBD2. CDR1 WNHNN and CDR2 SYGVQD come from the germline V gene (reference sequence). The CDR3 loop spans 16 amino acids. The V gene end was trimmed by 3 bases and the J gene end by 7 bases; junction bases not matched to a gene: 11. The CDR3 region has the DNA TGCGCCAGCAGTGAAACCAGCGGGGGCTTGTGGAATGAGCAGTTCTTC. As protein: CASSETSGGLWNEQFF.

This chain uses TRBV6-1 with TRBJ2-3; a weak D match, TRBD2 (6 bases). Between the trimmed V and J ends, which lost 4 bases and 0 bases, there was a span of 8 bases. CDR1 is MNHNS and CDR2 is SASEGT in the germline V gene. The CDR3 runs 14 residues. The CDR3 sequence: CASSVGTSTDTQYF. In DNA form, the CDR3 reads TGTGCCAGCAGTGTCGGGACTAGCACAGATACGCAGTATTTT.